This TCR beta chain was observed in a study of shared clonotypes between healthy human individuals. Germline assignment: CDR1 SGHNT and CDR2 YYREEE (reference sequence). The CDR3 sequence is 12 residues long. V trimming: 9 bases; J trimming: 15 bases; junction bases outside the gene matches: 10. An even split of each subset's genomic DNA across several immunoSEQ plates was performed. Some clones are missing from TCRdb's copy, which holds only in-frame ones; the method was immunoSEQ multiplex PCR. The data hold 1,100,000 or so clones, with roughly 74% observed a single time. Every one of the donors was a Caucasian adult that lived in Nashville, Tennessee. As regards this clone: The antigen is not known.

Whole-study findings and limits: The study found lower generation probabilities in non-shared clonotypes than in those shared by all four donors.

The material sequenced was memory CD4+ T cells from PBMCs. Sample subset: CD45RA-negative fraction. The V call is TRBV5-4, the J call TRBJ2-4, with TRBD2 identical over 12 bases. This receptor was obtained from a man aged 18 to 30 in good health. Some clones in this sample may be carry-over from other donors' samples. The CDR3 nucleotides read TGTGCCACAGGGCTAGCGGGGGGGTCGAGGTACTTC. Translating gives CATGLAGGSRYF.